The rows below give T cell receptor beta chains drawn from one sample of a study of glioma-infiltrating T cells after dendritic cell vaccination. The assay was immunoSEQ multiplex PCR, and TCRdb's table has in-frame clones only and misses some. Among 95,000 to 110,000 clones listed, roughly 76% were seen once. The material was blood, obtained before dendritic cell vaccination. The receptors here all came from a human donor with glioblastoma. Both conserved end residues are part of each CDR3. The D gene is left open where the match is weak. Some rows mark clone size as missing; the rest say once, few, many or name a class of expanded clone.

clone size | J gene | V gene | D gene | CDR3 length | CDR3 DNA | CDR3 protein
- | TRBJ1-2 | TRBV2 | - | 15 | TGTGCCAGCAGCGAAACCGGTGGGCAGCCCTATGGCTACACCTTC | CASSETGGQPYGYTF
few | TRBJ1-3 | TRBV19 | - | 16 | TGTGCCAGTAGTATACGTGGTAACGGTGGCTCGGGCACCATATATTTT | CASSIRGNGGSGTIYF
- | TRBJ2-5 | TRBV5-1 | TRBD2 | 15 | TGCGCCAGCAGCTTCGGGGCTAGCGGGGGCAAGACCCAGTACTTC | CASSFGASGGKTQYF
- | TRBJ1-1 | TRBV4-2 | - | 14 | TGTGCCAGCAGCCAAGGGACAGTGAACACTGAAGCTTTCTTT | CASSQGTVNTEAFF
once | TRBJ1-4 | TRBV30 | - | 13 | TGTGCCTGGGGACAGACGACTAATGAAAAACTGTTTTTT | CAWGQTTNEKLFF
few | TRBJ2-5 | TRBV5-6 | - | 15 | TGTGCCAGCAGCCCCTATGGAGAAGACCAAGAGACCCAGTACTTC | CASSPYGEDQETQYF
- | TRBJ2-7 | TRBV7-2 | - | 15 | TGTGCCAGCAGCCCAATCGGGGAATTCTCCTACGAGCAGTACTTC | CASSPIGEFSYEQYF
- | TRBJ2-5 | TRBV15 | TRBD2 | 17 | TGTGCCACCAGCAGAGGTGGTAGCGGGGTTATCCAAGAGACCCAGTACTTC | CATSRGGSGVIQETQYF
- | TRBJ2-7 | TRBV5-4 | TRBD1 | 12 | TGTGCCAGCAGCCTAGACAGGGGCGAGCAGTACTTC | CASSLDRGEQYF
- | TRBJ2-1 | TRBV14 | - | 13 | TGTGCCAGCAGCCAAGGACAGCGCCTTGAGCAGTTCTTC | CASSQGQRLEQFF
- | TRBJ2-3 | TRBV6-1 | - | 14 | TGTGCCAGCAGGACGGGACACGGCACAGATACGCAGTATTTT | CASRTGHGTDTQYF
- | TRBJ2-7 | TRBV11-3 | TRBD2 | 14 | TGTGCCAGCAGCTTAGACCCCGGGAGGGGCGAGCAGTACTTC | CASSLDPGRGEQYF
- | TRBJ2-7 | TRBV7-8 | TRBD1 | 15 | TGTGCCAGCAGCACGGGGACAGGGAGCTCCTACGAGCAGTACTTC | CASSTGTGSSYEQYF
- | TRBJ1-1 | TRBV7-9 | - | 15 | TGTGCCAGCAGCTTAGAACTGGGGGCTAGAACTGAAGCTTTCTTT | CASSLELGARTEAFF
- | TRBJ1-2 | TRBV7-2 | - | 14 | TGTGCCAGCAGCTTAGCGCTCGGGGGGAATGGCTACACCTTC | CASSLALGGNGYTF
- | TRBJ2-1 | TRBV6-5 | TRBD2 | 14 | TGTGCCAGCAGTTTGGGACTAGCGGGTTATGAGCAGTTCTTC | CASSLGLAGYEQFF